This T cell receptor (beta chain) is drawn from a study of CD8 T cells in ankylosing spondylitis. Study conclusions and caveats: Characteristic, it appeared, of ankylosing spondylitis blood was a TCR beta motif of fewer than 10 highly homologous variants. Disease-associated clones were reportedly significantly overrepresented in matched ankylosing spondylitis synovial fluid.

The length of the CDR3 is 14 residues. Germline V gene data show CDR1 as LGHNA and CDR2 as YSLEER. V was clipped by 1 base and J by 8 bases, with 14 bases between them. 5'-RACE, quantitative and with molecular barcodes, yielded the TCR beta libraries. TCRdb re-called the 5' RACE reads through MiXCR, storing one row per CDR3 protein. The sample gives approximately 300,000 distinct CDR3 sequences, 20% to 25% of which show up once; about 3.7% is in the top ten. Remarks on this clonotype: Its antigen remains unknown.

The genes are TRBV4-3 and TRBJ1-2, with D tentatively TRBD1 (5 bases). The sample taken for sequencing was blood, either unsorted or a sorted T cell fraction (not recorded which). The source of this sequence is a female donor with ankylosing spondylitis or in good health (not recorded which). The chain's CDR3 is CASSQGPGTGGYTF. CDR3 DNA sequence: TGCGCCAGCAGCCAAGGCCCAGGGACGGGAGGCTACACCTTC.